This TCR beta chain is from a study of neurological immune-mediated disorders. Germline V CDR1 and CDR2: LGHDT, YNNKEL (reference sequence). Trimming removed 0 bases from V and 0 bases from J, with 10 bases in between. The CDR3 totals 16 residues. This clonotype was seen many times. MiXCR was run by TCRdb on the 5' RACE reads, yielding one entry per CDR3 protein. The sample has about 50,000 distinct CDR3 sequences; approximately 15% are singletons. The chain employs TRBV3-1 and TRBJ2-3; the D gene is possibly TRBD2 (6 bases). This clonotype was obtained from a man aged 55-75 years in good health. Material for sequencing was PBMCs. The CDR3 spells CASSQDWEASTDTQYF. The DNA for the CDR3 is TGTGCCAGCAGCCAAGATTGGGAGGCTAGCACAGATACGCAGTATTTT.